This TCR beta chain came from a study of cytomegalovirus exposure and HLA in healthy donors. Primers: 60 Vbeta forward and 13 Jbeta reverse. Repertoires were generated with immunoSEQ multiplex PCR, while TCRdb's copy carries only in-frame clones and drops some. The table has around 190,000 clones, roughly 79% seen once. Points from the study as a whole: Because they were indistinguishable, some V segments, including TRBV6-2 and TRBV6-3, were excluded.

The germline gives CDR1 KGHSH, CDR2 LQKENI. V lost 2 bases and J lost 5, with 17 bases in between. The CDR3 has 16 residues. This clone appeared once. Its specificity is unknown. The specimen was PBMCs. V gene TRBV18 combines with J gene TRBJ2-3, with D possibly being TRBD1 (7 bases). This clonotype originated in a man aged 25 to 40 in good health and CMV-seronegative. CDR3 loop: CASSPRRGPEGDTQYF. The DNA for the CDR3 is TGTGCCAGCTCACCAAGGAGGGGGCCAGAAGGAGATACGCAGTATTTT.